Below, one T cell receptor beta chain is given with its context. Antigen: not known. CDR1 is LNHDA and CDR2 is SQIVND in the germline V gene (reference sequence). The CDR3 consists of 14 residues. V lost 6 bases, J lost 5 bases, and 14 bases lay in between. Clones were read by immunoSEQ multiplex PCR, and TCRdb kept only the in-frame ones, dropping some. The sample lists 60,000 to 65,000 clones, 90% to 96% occurring once. The sample is drawn from a study of cytomegalovirus exposure and HLA in healthy donors. Study-wide points: A subsequent analysis found that TCR clusters from the first cohort also tended to co-occur in the 90 to 150 validation repertoires, with 90% to 95% of cluster scores above 0. The study listed 164 cytomegalovirus-associated TCR beta chains.

The specimen was PBMCs. The receptor was isolated from a woman under 30 in good health and CMV-seronegative. V is TRBV19 and J is TRBJ2-1; a weak D match, TRBD2 (6 bases). CDR3 in amino acids: CASRPRLENNEQFF. The CDR3 DNA follows: TGTGCCAGTAGACCCCGACTAGAAAACAATGAGCAGTTCTTC.